This T cell receptor (beta chain) originates from a study of blood T cell repertoires in COVID-19. In the study overall: Sites across the United States, Italy and Spain contributed samples from acute and convalescent COVID-19. T cells, B-cell-depleted T cells, or PBMCs provided the cDNA or gDNA that served as material.

Under the authors' procedure: Amplification of reference gene primers provided the estimated nucleated cell counts. Only in-frame clones appear in the TCRdb table, and some are missing; sequencing was by immunoSEQ multiplex PCR. V, J and clone size derive from that table, while D and trimming were established from the DNA sequence. The table lists around 100,000 clones, around 89% of them singletons. The origin of this receptor is an elderly woman with acute or convalescent COVID-19. The sample consisted of peripheral blood.

The CDR3 nucleotides are TGTGCCAGCAGCGCGGAGGAGCGGGGGCGCACAGATACGCAGTATTTT. This encodes CASSAEERGRTDTQYF. The rearrangement joins TRBV9 to TRBJ2-3; 8 nucleotides align to TRBD2. The CDR3 totals 16 residues. V lost 3 bases to trimming and J lost 1 base; unmatched junction nucleotides: 7. Germline CDR1 SGDLS, CDR2 YYNGEE.